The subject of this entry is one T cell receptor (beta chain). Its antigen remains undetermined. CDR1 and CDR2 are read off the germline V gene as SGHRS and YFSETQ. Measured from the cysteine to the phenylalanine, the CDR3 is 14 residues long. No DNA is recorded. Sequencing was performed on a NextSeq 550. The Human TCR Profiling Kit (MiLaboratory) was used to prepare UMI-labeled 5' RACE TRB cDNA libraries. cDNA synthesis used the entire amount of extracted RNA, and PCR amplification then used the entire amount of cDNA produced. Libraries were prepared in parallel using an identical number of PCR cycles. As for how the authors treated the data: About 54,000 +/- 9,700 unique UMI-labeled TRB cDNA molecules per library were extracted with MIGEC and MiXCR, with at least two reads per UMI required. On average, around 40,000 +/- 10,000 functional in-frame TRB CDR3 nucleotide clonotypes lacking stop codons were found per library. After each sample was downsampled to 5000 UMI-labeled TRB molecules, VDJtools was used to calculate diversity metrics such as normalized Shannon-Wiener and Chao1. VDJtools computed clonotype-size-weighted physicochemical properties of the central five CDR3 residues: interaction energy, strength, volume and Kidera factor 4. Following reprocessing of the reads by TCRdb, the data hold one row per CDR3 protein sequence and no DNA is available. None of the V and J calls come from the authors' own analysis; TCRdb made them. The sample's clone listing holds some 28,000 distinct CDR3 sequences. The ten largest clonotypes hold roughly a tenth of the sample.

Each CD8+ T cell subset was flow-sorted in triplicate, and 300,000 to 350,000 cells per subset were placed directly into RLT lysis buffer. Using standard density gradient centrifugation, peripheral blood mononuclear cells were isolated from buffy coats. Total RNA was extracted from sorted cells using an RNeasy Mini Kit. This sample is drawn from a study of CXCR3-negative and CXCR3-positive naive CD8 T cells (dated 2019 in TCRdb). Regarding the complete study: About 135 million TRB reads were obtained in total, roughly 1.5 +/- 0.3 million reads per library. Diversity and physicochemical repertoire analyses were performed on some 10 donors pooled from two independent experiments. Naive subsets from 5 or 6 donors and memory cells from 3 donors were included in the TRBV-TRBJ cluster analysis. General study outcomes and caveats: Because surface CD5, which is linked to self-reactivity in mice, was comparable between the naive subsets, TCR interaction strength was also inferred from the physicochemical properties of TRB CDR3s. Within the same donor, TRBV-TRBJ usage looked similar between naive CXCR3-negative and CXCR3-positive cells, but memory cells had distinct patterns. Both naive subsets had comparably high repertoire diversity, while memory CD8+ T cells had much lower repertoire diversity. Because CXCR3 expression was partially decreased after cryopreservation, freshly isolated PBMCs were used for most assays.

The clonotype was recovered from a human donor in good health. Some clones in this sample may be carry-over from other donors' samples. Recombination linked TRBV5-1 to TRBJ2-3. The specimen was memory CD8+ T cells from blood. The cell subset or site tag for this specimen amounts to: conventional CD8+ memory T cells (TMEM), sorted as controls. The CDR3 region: CASRSTPSTDTQYF.